The 27 T cell receptor beta chains below come from one sample, sequenced in a study of T-cell reconstitution after alpha-beta-depleted transplantation in children. The authors prepared the TCRbeta library with unique molecular identifiers. TCRdb reprocessed the PCR reads with MiXCR, giving one entry per CDR3 protein. The table shows about 600,000 distinct CDR3 sequences, with approximately 10% occurring only once. The sequencing used PBMCs from the stem cell graft donor, collected from the stem cell graft. Receptors originate from a human donor who donated a stem cell graft to a child with acute myeloid leukemia.

This clonotype has a count of ten or more. The chain has TRBV5-6 and TRBJ2-2, with TRBD1 matching 8 bases. CDR3 length: 16 residues. From germline, CDR1 is SGHDT and CDR2 YYEEEE. Trimming cost V 1 base and J 4 bases; bases outside gene matches: 6. In nucleotides, the CDR3 is TGTGCCAGCAGCTTGTGGGGACAGGTCACCACCGGGGAGCTGTTTTTT. Its translation: CASSLWGQVTTGELFF.

This rearrangement joins TRBV6-1 to TRBJ2-7; a possible D gene is TRBD1 (6 bases). This CDR3 is 14 amino acids long. Germline-derived CDR1 and CDR2 are MNHNS and SASEGT. V was trimmed by 10 bases and J by 1 base, leaving 17 bases between them. CDR3 loop: CATLRDTASYEQYF. DNA of the CDR3: TGTGCCACCCTCCGGGACACTGCTTCCTACGAGCAGTACTTC.

V gene TRBV20-1 combines with J gene TRBJ2-3; a weak D match, TRBD2 (6 bases). V lost 5 bases to trimming and J lost 3 bases, with 12 bases between them. The CDR3 consists of 13 residues. CDR1 DFQATT and CDR2 SNEGSKA come from the germline V gene (reference sequence). CDR3 coding DNA: TGCAGTGCTTTGGGAGGCTCTACAGATACGCAGTATTTT. Translated, it gives CSALGGSTDTQYF.

The V call is TRBV29-1, the J call TRBJ2-7, with a possible D match to TRBD2 (6 bases). The CDR3 runs 11 residues. V lost 7 bases and J lost 3, with 10 bases in between. Germline V gene sequence: CDR1 SQVTM, CDR2 ANQGSEA. In nucleotides, the CDR3 is TGCAGCGCCTTAGCGGTCTACGAGCAGTACTTC. Its translation is CSALAVYEQYF.

This clonotype was picked up many times. V and J are TRBV28 and TRBJ2-7; 10 nucleotides match TRBD2. Germline V CDR1 and CDR2: MDHEN, SYDVKM. This CDR3 comprises 16 residues. The trim removed 7 bases at V and 1 base at J, leaving 10 bases unmatched. CDR3 bases: TGTGCCAGCAAACTAGCGGGGCTACAAGTATCCTACGAGCAGTACTTC. Its translation: CASKLAGLQVSYEQYF.

This clonotype was found a few times. This chain connects TRBV7-2 to TRBJ2-7, with 7 bases fitting TRBD2. There are 15 residues in the CDR3. The junction had 4 bases not matched to a gene; V was cut back by 2 bases and J by 0 bases. Per germline, CDR1 SGHTA and CDR2 FQGNSA. CDR3 in DNA: TGTGCCAGCAGCTTATGGGGGAGGGCCTCCTACGAGCAGTACTTC. This translates into CASSLWGRASYEQYF. Drawing the rest from reference TRBV7-2 and TRBJ2-7, the complete variable domain is GAGVSQSPSNKVTEKGKDVELRCDPISGHTALYWYRQSLGQGLEFLIYFQGNSAPDKSGLPSDRFSAERTGGSVSTLTIQRTQQEDSAVYLCASSLWGRASYEQYFGPGTRLTVT.

The J gene is TRBJ2-1, the V gene TRBV3-1, with D unresolved. The germline gives CDR1 LGHDT, CDR2 YNNKEL (reference sequence). The CDR3 totals 12 residues. Trimming left V 3 bases short and J 5 bases short, with 5 bases between. CDR3 nucleotide sequence: TGTGCCAGCAGCCAGAGCGACAATGAGCAGTTCTTC. Residues: CASSQSDNEQFF.

The chain couples TRBV5-1 to TRBJ1-5; D ambiguous. From germline, CDR1 is SGHRS and CDR2 YFSETQ. This CDR3 has 13 residues. V was clipped by 5 bases and J by 5 bases, with 11 bases between them. Here the CDR3 DNA reads TGCGCCAGCAGGACCGGACTCGATCAGCCCCAGCATTTT. This gives the protein CASRTGLDQPQHF.

A single count supports this clonotype. This may be a read error, as it is one base from a much larger clone. The chain employs TRBV6-4 and TRBJ2-3, with unresolved D. Trimming left V 7 bases short and J 5 bases short, with 13 bases between. This CDR3 is built from 13 residues. From germline, CDR1 is MRHNA and CDR2 SNTAGT. CDR3 sequence (DNA): TGTGCCAGCAACATGGGGTCGGGAGATACGCAGTATTTT. Amino acids: CASNMGSGDTQYF.

Here the CDR3 reads CASSPRDLTGELFF. DNA of the CDR3: TGTGCCAGCAGCCCCCGGGACCTCACCGGGGAGCTGTTTTTT. The rearrangement links TRBV9 to TRBJ2-2; D tentatively reads TRBD1 or TRBD2 (5 bases each). Germline CDR1 reads SGDLS; CDR2 reads YYNGEE. The V end lost 4 bases, the J end lost 4 bases, and 11 bases lay between the germline ends. The CDR3 has 14 residues.

The V and J genes are TRBV7-2 and TRBJ2-1; 8 bases fit TRBD2. V trimming: 4 bases; J trimming: 4 bases; junction bases outside the gene matches: 6. The CDR3 is 15 amino acids. In germline, CDR1 is SGHTA, CDR2 FQGNSA. The CDR3 coding sequence is TGTGCCAGCAGCTCTGACAGCGGGGGTTACAATGAGCAGTTCTTC. Protein product: CASSSDSGGYNEQFF.

V gene TRBV18 combines with J gene TRBJ2-3; no firm D call. The germline CDR1 and CDR2 sequences are KGHSH and LQKENI. V dropped 3 bases and J dropped 2 bases, with 6 bases sitting between them. This CDR3 comprises 13 residues. CDR3 nucleotide sequence: TGTGCCAGCTCACCCCTACTCACAGATACGCAGTATTTT. The encoded protein is CASSPLLTDTQYF. The variable domain in full, completed from reference TRBV18 and TRBJ2-3, reads NAGVMQNPRHLVRRRGQEARLRCSPMKGHSHVYWYRQLPEEGLKFMVYLQKENIIDESGMPKERFSAEFPKEGPSILRIQQVVRGDSAAYFCASSPLLTDTQYFGPGTRLTVL.

The chain is built from TRBV14 and TRBJ2-1; 12 bases agree with TRBD2. Per the germline V gene, CDR1 is SGHDN and CDR2 is FVKESK. The CDR3 totals 16 residues. Unmatched junction bases numbered 8, after V lost 4 bases and J lost 7 bases. The CDR3 here is CASSPRLAGAWNEQFF. The CDR3 bases are TGTGCCAGCAGCCCTAGACTAGCGGGAGCTTGGAATGAGCAGTTCTTC.

This clonotype was seen a few times. The chain combines TRBV29-1 with TRBJ2-2, with 10 bases fitting TRBD2. Germline-derived CDR1 and CDR2 are SQVTM and ANQGSEA. V lost 5 bases to trimming and J lost 0 bases; unmatched junction nucleotides: 6. The CDR3 is 16 amino acids. This CDR3 reads CSVRPSGRANTGELFF. Here the CDR3 DNA reads TGCAGCGTTCGGCCTAGCGGGAGAGCGAACACCGGGGAGCTGTTTTTT.

This clonotype was seen only a few times. The CDR3 loop reads CASSPRRGIYGTQYF. In DNA form, the CDR3 reads TGTGCCAGCTCACCACGCCGGGGGATCTATGGGACCCAGTACTTC. The V gene is TRBV18, the J gene TRBJ2-5, with a possible D match to TRBD2 (6 bases). Deletions cut 1 base from V and 7 bases from J, with 16 bases between. Per the germline V gene, CDR1 is KGHSH and CDR2 is LQKENI. CDR3 length: 15 amino acids.

The rearrangement links TRBV29-1 to TRBJ1-2, with 10 bases that match TRBD1. Trimming cost V 3 bases and J 5 bases; bases outside gene matches: 12. CDR1 and CDR2 (germline): SQVTM, ANQGSEA. The CDR3 covers 16 residues. The CDR3 sequence: CSVDATGTGVIYGYTF. CDR3 in DNA: TGCAGCGTTGATGCAACCGGGACAGGGGTTATTTATGGCTACACCTTC.

V gene TRBV3-1 combines with J gene TRBJ2-7; 10 nucleotides agree with TRBD2. The CDR3 totals 14 residues. V trimming: 8 bases; J trimming: 4 bases; junction bases outside the gene matches: 8. The germline gives CDR1 LGHDT, CDR2 YNNKEL (reference sequence). The CDR3 region is CASCSGRAAYEQYF. The CDR3 bases are TGTGCCAGCTGCAGCGGGAGGGCCGCATACGAGCAGTACTTC.

This clonotype was counted a few times. The rearrangement uses TRBV7-2 and TRBJ2-3; 7 positions match TRBD2. V was pared by 4 bases and J by 3 bases, with 13 bases of the junction left unmatched. This CDR3 is built from 17 residues. In germline, CDR1 is SGHTA, CDR2 FQGNSA. CDR3 residues: CASSSYSSGLRTDTQYF. CDR3 nucleotides: TGTGCCAGCAGCTCCTATTCTAGCGGTCTAAGGACAGATACGCAGTATTTT.

The rearrangement links TRBV3-1 to TRBJ2-7; 9 bases agree with TRBD2. The ends lost 0 bases at V and 6 bases at J; junction bases unmatched: 9. CDR1 is LGHDT, CDR2 YNNKEL, per germline (reference sequence). The CDR3 length is 16 residues. The CDR3 DNA sequence: TGTGCCAGCAGCCAAGATACTCTAGCGGGACGTCTCGAGCAGTACTTC. Its translation is CASSQDTLAGRLEQYF.

The V call is TRBV5-1, the J call TRBJ1-5, with 8 bases matching TRBD1. V shed 2 bases, J shed 0 bases, and the junction held 1 base outside the gene matches. This CDR3 comprises 15 residues. The germline CDR1 and CDR2 sequences are SGHRS and YFSETQ. CDR3 nucleotide sequence: TGCGCCAGCAGCTTTACAGGGGGTAGCAATCAGCCCCAGCATTTT. This sequence encodes CASSFTGGSNQPQHF.

This clonotype turned up a few times. This chain uses TRBV29-1 with TRBJ2-4, with 9 bases identical to TRBD1. In germline, CDR1 is SQVTM, CDR2 ANQGSEA. J lost 7 bases, V lost 6 bases, and 4 bases had no gene match. The CDR3 runs 12 residues. CDR3 coding DNA: TGCAGCGTCAGGACAGGGGTGAACATTCAGTACTTC. Protein sequence: CSVRTGVNIQYF.

In its sample, this clonotype was seen many times. The chain links TRBV20-1 to TRBJ1-1; the D gene is possibly TRBD1 (6 bases). The CDR3 runs 15 residues. The germline V and J ends were trimmed by 0 bases and 3 bases, with 14 bases remaining between them. CDR1 DFQATT and CDR2 SNEGSKA come from the germline V gene (reference sequence). This CDR3 reads CSARDYQGGYTEAFF. The CDR3 nucleotides are TGCAGTGCTAGAGATTACCAAGGGGGGTACACTGAAGCTTTCTTT.

This clonotype came up many times. The rearrangement links TRBV6-5 to TRBJ2-7; TRBD1 matches 11 bases. V gave up 5 bases and J gave up 6 bases; unmatched junction bases: 0. CDR3 length: 12 amino acids. From germline, CDR1 is MNHEY and CDR2 SVGAGI. The CDR3 here is CASSGQGAEQYF. CDR3 bases: TGTGCCAGCAGTGGACAGGGGGCCGAGCAGTACTTC.

This clonotype was seen repeatedly, ten times or more. This CDR3 reads CASSQEGQQPQHF. The DNA of the CDR3 is TGTGCCAGCAGCCAAGAGGGTCAGCAGCCCCAGCATTTT. The chain combines TRBV4-2 with TRBJ1-5; the D is unclear. The V and J ends lost 0 bases and 7 bases respectively, with 7 bases between them. Germline V gene lookup returns CDR1 LGHNA and CDR2 YNFKEQ. This CDR3 is 13 amino acids long.

This clonotype occurred a few times. V usage is TRBV6-5 and J usage is TRBJ2-7; D gene unclear. Germline-derived CDR1 and CDR2 are MNHEY and SVGAGI. Trimming took 0 bases from V and 2 from J, leaving 8 bases between them. The CDR3 consists of 14 residues. DNA of the CDR3: TGTGCCAGCAGTTACTCGACGAATGCCTACGAGCAGTACTTC. Amino acids: CASSYSTNAYEQYF.

This clonotype was seen ten or more times. The chain joins TRBV7-9 to TRBJ1-5; 11 bases fit TRBD1. This CDR3 has 16 amino acids. The germline CDR1 and CDR2 sequences are SEHNR and FQNEAQ (reference sequence). After removal of 7 bases from V and 4 bases from J, the junction contained 9 bases not matched to a gene. The CDR3 DNA reads as TGTGCCAGCAATCTCGATTGGGACAGGGGGAATCAGCCCCAGCATTTT. Amino acid sequence: CASNLDWDRGNQPQHF.

The CDR3 DNA reads TGCGCCAGCAGCATTGGGACTAGCGGGAGAGCGGAGCAGTTCTTC. This codes for CASSIGTSGRAEQFF. The genes are TRBV5-1 and TRBJ2-1; 14 positions match TRBD2. Germline CDR1 and CDR2: SGHRS and YFSETQ. J was trimmed by 10 bases and V by 4 bases; bases with no gene match: 7. The CDR3 extends over 15 amino acids.